What follows is one T cell receptor (beta chain) and its context. The entry originates in a study of blood T cell repertoires in COVID-19. Study information: Samples representing acute and convalescent COVID-19 were sourced from the United States, Italy and Spain.

Method: immunoSEQ multiplex PCR; TCRdb's copy keeps in-frame clones and lacks some. The data contain 84,000 or so clones, 80% of them singletons. This receptor was obtained from a woman aged 35 to 49 with active or convalescent COVID-19. Sequencing used peripheral blood.

The CDR3 protein is CAVELEDQGSQETQYF. The CDR3 DNA is TGTGCCGTAGAACTCGAAGACCAGGGGTCGCAAGAGACCCAGTACTTC. The chain couples TRBV3-1 (or the pseudogene TRBV3-2) to TRBJ2-5; D is possibly TRBD1 (6 bases). This CDR3 has 16 residues. Deletions cut 11 bases from V and 2 bases from J, with 24 bases between. The germline gives CDR1 LGHDT, CDR2 YNNKEL (reference sequence).